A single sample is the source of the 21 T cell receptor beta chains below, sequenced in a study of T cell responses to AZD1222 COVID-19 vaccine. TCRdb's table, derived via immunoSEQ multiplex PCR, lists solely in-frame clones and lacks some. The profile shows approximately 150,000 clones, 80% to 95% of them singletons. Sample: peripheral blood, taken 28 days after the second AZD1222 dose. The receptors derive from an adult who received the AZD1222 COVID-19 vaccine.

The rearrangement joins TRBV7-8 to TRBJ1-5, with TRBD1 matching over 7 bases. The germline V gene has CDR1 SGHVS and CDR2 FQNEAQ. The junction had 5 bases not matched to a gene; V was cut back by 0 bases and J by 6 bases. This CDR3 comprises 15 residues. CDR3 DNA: TGTGCCAGCAGCTTAGCGGGCAGGGGGAGTCAGCCCCAGCATTTT. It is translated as CASSLAGRGSQPQHF.

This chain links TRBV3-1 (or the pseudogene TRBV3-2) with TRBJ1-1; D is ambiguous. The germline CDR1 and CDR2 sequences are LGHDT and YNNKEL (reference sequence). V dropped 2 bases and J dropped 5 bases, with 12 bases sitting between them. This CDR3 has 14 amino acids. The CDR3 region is CASSQQTGGTEAFF. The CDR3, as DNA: TGTGCCAGCAGCCAACAGACGGGTGGGACTGAAGCTTTCTTT.

This CDR3 is CSVGDSYKNIQYF. CDR3 DNA: TGCAGCGTAGGTGACTCATATAAAAACATTCAGTACTTC. The chain couples TRBV29-1 to TRBJ2-4; D gene ambiguous. The V and J ends lost 6 bases and 4 bases respectively, with 13 bases between them. Germline V gives CDR1 SQVTM, CDR2 ANQGSEA. The length of the CDR3 is 13 residues.

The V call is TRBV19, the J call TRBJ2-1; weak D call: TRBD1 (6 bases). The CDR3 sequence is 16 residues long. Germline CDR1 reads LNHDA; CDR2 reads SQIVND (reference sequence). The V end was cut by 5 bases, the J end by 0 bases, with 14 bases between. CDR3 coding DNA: TGTGCCAGTAGTCAGGGACACCGGAGCTCCTACAATGAGCAGTTCTTC. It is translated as CASSQGHRSSYNEQFF.

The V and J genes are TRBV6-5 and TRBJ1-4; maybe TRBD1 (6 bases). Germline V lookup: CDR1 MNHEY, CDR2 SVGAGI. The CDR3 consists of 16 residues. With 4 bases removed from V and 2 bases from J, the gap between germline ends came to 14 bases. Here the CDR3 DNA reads TGTGCCAGCAGTTCATCGGGGGGCAGGACTAATGAAAAACTGTTTTTT. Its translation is CASSSSGGRTNEKLFF.

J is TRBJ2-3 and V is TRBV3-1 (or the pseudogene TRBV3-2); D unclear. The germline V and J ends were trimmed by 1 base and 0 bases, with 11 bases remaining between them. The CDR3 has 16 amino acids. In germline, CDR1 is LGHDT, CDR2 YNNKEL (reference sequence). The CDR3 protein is CASSQAGRPSTDTQYF. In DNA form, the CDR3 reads TGTGCCAGCAGCCAAGCTGGTCGTCCTAGCACAGATACGCAGTATTTT.

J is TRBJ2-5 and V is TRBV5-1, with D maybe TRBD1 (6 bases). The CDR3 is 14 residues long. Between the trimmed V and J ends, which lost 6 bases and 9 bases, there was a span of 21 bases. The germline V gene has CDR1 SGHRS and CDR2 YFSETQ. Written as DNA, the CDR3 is TGCGCCAGCACCCGGGACACCCAGGCTGGGGCCCAGTACTTC. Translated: CASTRDTQAGAQYF.

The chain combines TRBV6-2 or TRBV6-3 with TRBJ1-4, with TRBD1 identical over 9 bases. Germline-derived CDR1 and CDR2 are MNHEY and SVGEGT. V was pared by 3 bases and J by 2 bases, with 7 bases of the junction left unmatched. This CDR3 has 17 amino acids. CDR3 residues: CASSYPGQGRTNEKLFF. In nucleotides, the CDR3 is TGTGCCAGCAGTTATCCGGGACAGGGACGCACTAATGAAAAACTGTTTTTT.

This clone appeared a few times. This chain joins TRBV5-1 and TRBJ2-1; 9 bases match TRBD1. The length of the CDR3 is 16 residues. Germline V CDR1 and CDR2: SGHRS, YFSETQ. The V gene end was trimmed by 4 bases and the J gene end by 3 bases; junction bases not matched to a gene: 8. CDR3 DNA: TGCGCCAGCAGCCCATCCGGGACAGGGCACTACAATGAGCAGTTCTTC. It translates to CASSPSGTGHYNEQFF.

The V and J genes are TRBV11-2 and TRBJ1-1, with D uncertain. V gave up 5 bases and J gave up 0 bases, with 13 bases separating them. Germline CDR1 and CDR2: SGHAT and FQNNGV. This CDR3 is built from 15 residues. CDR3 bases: TGTGCCAGCAGCCGGGAGTTGGCTATGAACACTGAAGCTTTCTTT. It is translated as CASSRELAMNTEAFF.

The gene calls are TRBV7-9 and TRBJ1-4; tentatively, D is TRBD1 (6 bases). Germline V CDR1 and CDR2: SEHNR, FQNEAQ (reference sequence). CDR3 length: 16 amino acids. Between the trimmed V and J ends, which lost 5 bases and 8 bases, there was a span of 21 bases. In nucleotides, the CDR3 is TGTGCCAGCAGCCTTCCCCCCCGGGCCCAGGGGGAAAAACTGTTTTTT. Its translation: CASSLPPRAQGEKLFF.

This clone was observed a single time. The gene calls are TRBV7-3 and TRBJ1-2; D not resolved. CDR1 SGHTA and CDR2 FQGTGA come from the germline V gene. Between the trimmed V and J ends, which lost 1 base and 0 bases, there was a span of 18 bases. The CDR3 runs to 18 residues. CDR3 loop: CASSLNDYREVSNYGYTF. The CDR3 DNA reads TGTGCCAGCAGCTTAAATGACTACCGGGAGGTCTCTAACTATGGCTACACCTTC.

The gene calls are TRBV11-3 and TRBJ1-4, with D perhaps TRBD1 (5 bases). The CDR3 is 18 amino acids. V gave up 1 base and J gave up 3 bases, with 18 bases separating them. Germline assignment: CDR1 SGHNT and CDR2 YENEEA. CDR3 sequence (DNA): TGTGCCAGCAGCTTAGTTGTCGGCAATAAAGGGGCTAATGAAAAACTGTTTTTT. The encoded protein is CASSLVVGNKGANEKLFF.

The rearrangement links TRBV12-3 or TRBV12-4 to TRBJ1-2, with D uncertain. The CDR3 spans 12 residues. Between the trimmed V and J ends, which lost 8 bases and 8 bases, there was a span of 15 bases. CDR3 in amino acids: CASGRRAQGYTF. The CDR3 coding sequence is TGTGCCAGCGGACGTCGGGCACAGGGCTACACCTTC.

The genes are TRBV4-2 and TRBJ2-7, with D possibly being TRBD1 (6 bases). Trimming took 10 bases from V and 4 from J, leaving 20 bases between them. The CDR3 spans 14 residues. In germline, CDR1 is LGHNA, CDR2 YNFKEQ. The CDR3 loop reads CATRGVKGSYEQYF. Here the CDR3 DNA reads TGTGCCACCAGGGGTGTGAAGGGTAGTTACGAGCAGTACTTC.

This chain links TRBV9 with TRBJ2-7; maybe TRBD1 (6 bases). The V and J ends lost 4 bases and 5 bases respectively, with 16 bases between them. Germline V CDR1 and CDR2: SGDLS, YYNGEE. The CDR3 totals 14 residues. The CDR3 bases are TGTGCCAGCAGCCTTTCTACAGGGATCCACGAGCAGTACTTC. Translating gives CASSLSTGIHEQYF.

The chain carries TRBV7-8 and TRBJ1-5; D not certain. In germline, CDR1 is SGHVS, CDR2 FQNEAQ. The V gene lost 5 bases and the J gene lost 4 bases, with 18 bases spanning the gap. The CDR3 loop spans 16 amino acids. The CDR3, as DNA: TGTGCCAGCAGCGATCCGGGTACCAGAAATAATCAGCCCCAGCATTTT. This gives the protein CASSDPGTRNNQPQHF.

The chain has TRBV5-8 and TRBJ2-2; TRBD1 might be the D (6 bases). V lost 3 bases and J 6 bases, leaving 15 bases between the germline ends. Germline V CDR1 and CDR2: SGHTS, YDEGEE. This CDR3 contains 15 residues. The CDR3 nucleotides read TGTGCCAGCAGCTCGGGAAGGGGGTACGCCGGGGAGCTGTTTTTT. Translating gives CASSSGRGYAGELFF.

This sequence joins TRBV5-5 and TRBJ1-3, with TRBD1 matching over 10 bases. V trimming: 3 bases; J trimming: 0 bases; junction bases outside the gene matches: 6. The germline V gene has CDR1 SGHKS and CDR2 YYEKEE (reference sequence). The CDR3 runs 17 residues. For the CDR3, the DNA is TGTGCCAGCAGCTGGGACAGGGGAGGGAGCTCTGGAAACACCATATATTTT. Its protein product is CASSWDRGGSSGNTIYF.

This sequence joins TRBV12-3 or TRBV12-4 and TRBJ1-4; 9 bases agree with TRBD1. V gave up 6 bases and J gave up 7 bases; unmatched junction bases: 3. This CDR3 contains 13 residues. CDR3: CASRYRGPEKLFF. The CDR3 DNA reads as TGTGCCAGCAGGTACAGGGGGCCTGAAAAACTGTTTTTT.

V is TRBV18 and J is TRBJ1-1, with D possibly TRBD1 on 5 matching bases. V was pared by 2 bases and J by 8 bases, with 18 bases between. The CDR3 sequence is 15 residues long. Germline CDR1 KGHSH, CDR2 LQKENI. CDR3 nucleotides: TGTGCCAGCTCACCAGCATCGGGTCGGCGGGGGGAAGCTTTCTTT. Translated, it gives CASSPASGRRGEAFF.